These 32 T cell receptor beta chains came from one sample sequenced in a study of CD8 T cells in Susac syndrome. A quantity of roughly 0.5 to 1 ug RNA underwent reverse transcription using random hexamers. TCRdb ran MiXCR on the immunoSEQ multiplex PCR reads and lists one entry per CDR3 protein. The sample records around 160,000 distinct CDR3 sequences, 94% being singletons. Sequencing input: CD4+ T cells from PBMCs. These TCRs come from a human donor with multiple sclerosis.

This clonotype has just one count. The chain joins TRBV7-2 to TRBJ2-1; D gene uncertain. Per the germline V gene, CDR1 is SGHTA and CDR2 is FQGNSA. Deletions cut 8 bases from V and 0 bases from J, with 17 bases between. There are 16 residues in the CDR3. CDR3 bases: TGTGCCAGCCAGGTCGTGGTGGCGGTCTCCTACAATGAGCAGTTCTTC. Translating gives CASQVVVAVSYNEQFF.

The chain couples TRBV18 to TRBJ1-1; D is unclear. The CDR3 has 12 amino acids. V lost 5 bases, J lost 11 bases, and 15 bases lay in between. From germline, CDR1 is KGHSH and CDR2 LQKENI. CDR3 DNA: TGTGCCAGCTCATCTGAGGGAAAGGCGGCTTTCTTT. It is translated as CASSSEGKAAFF. Full variable domain (missing parts from reference TRBV18 and TRBJ1-1): NAGVMQNPRHLVRRRGQEARLRCSPMKGHSHVYWYRQLPEEGLKFMVYLQKENIIDESGMPKERFSAEFPKEGPSILRIQQVVRGDSAAYFCASSSEGKAAFFGQGTRLTVV.

This rearrangement joins TRBV29-1 to TRBJ2-5; D is possibly TRBD2 (6 bases). The germline gives CDR1 SQVTM, CDR2 ANQGSEA. The length of the CDR3 is 14 residues. V lost 7 bases and J 5 bases, leaving 20 bases between the germline ends. The CDR3 region is CSAEIRRGWETQYF. The CDR3 DNA sequence: TGCAGCGCTGAGATCAGGAGGGGATGGGAGACCCAGTACTTC.

This chain uses TRBV29-1 with TRBJ1-4; D remains unclear. The length of the CDR3 is 11 residues. V lost 0 bases to trimming and J lost 8 bases, with 4 bases between them. In germline, CDR1 is SQVTM, CDR2 ANQGSEA. The CDR3 bases are TGCAGCGTTGAAGATAAGGAAAAACTGTTTTTT. It specifies CSVEDKEKLFF.

The chain is built from TRBV3-1 and TRBJ1-1, with 8 bases matching TRBD1. With V trimmed by 5 bases and J by 1 base, 3 bases remained unmatched. Germline CDR1 is LGHDT and CDR2 is YNNKEL (reference sequence). The CDR3 spans 14 residues. DNA for the CDR3: TGTGCCAGCAGCTCCCAGGGGGCGAACACTGAAGCTTTCTTT. Protein: CASSSQGANTEAFF. Supplemented by reference TRBV3-1 and TRBJ1-1, the full variable domain reads DTAVSQTPKYLVTQMGNDKSIKCEQNLGHDTMYWYKQDSKKFLKIMFSYNNKELIINETVPNRFSPKSPDKAHLNLHINSLELGDSAVYFCASSSQGANTEAFFGQGTRLTVV.

This chain uses TRBV23-1 with TRBJ1-1, with D possibly matching TRBD1 (5 bases). TRBV23-1 is given ORF status, its function remaining uncertain. Deletions cut 6 bases from V and 12 bases from J, with 26 bases between. The CDR3 is made up of 15 amino acids. CDR3 coding DNA: TGCGCCAGCAGCGGCCCCCATCAGGGTAGGTCCGGGACTTTCTTT. Translating it yields CASSGPHQGRSGTFF.

The chain is built from TRBV20-1 and TRBJ2-3, with TRBD2 matching over 10 bases. This CDR3 region has 20 residues. The ends lost 3 bases at V and 4 bases at J; junction bases unmatched: 22. The germline V gene encodes CDR1 DFQATT and CDR2 SNEGSKA (reference sequence). The CDR3 nucleotides are TGCAGTGCTAGTCCAGAGGCTAGCGGGAGTTATGTTGTTAGGGCAGATACGCAGTATTTT. Translated: CSASPEASGSYVVRADTQYF.

The gene calls are TRBV3-1 and TRBJ1-2; D uncertain. This CDR3 comprises 13 residues. The germline CDR1 and CDR2 sequences are LGHDT and YNNKEL (reference sequence). Trimming shortened V by 0 bases and J by 8 bases, and 10 bases separated the two germline ends. The CDR3 region is CASSQDGVLGYTF. In DNA, the CDR3 is TGTGCCAGCAGCCAAGATGGCGTGTTGGGCTACACCTTC.

In this sample, this clonotype turned up once. This chain links TRBV19 with TRBJ2-5, with 10 bases lining up with TRBD2. Germline V CDR1 and CDR2: LNHDA, SQIVND (reference sequence). This CDR3 is 17 amino acids long. The V and J ends lost 3 bases and 4 bases, in that order; junction bases with no gene match: 11. The CDR3, as DNA: TGTGCCAGTAGTATCGGGACTAGCGCAGGAGCGGGAGAGACCCAGTACTTC. Encoded protein: CASSIGTSAGAGETQYF.

The chain couples TRBV5-1 to TRBJ1-2; D not resolved. The CDR3 runs to 11 residues. Germline assignment: CDR1 SGHRS and CDR2 YFSETQ. Between the trimmed V and J ends, which lost 7 bases and 1 base, there was a span of 5 bases. CDR3 bases: TGCGCCAGCGGGGATAACTATGGCTACACCTTC. Translated: CASGDNYGYTF.

The gene calls are TRBV7-3 and TRBJ2-7; D ambiguous. Germline CDR1 and CDR2: SGHTA and FQGTGA. V was shortened by 3 bases and J by 4 bases, with 10 bases between the two germline ends. The CDR3 runs 13 residues. The DNA for the CDR3 is TGTGCCAGCAGCTTGAAGGATGGGTACGAGCAGTACTTC. This sequence encodes CASSLKDGYEQYF.

CDR3 region: CATGGKFPEAFF. In DNA, the CDR3 is TGTGCGACGGGAGGGAAATTCCCTGAAGCTTTCTTT. This chain uses TRBV27 with TRBJ1-1; D is unresolved. CDR3 length equals 12 residues. The germline V gene encodes CDR1 MNHEY and CDR2 SMNVEV (reference sequence).

This sequence joins TRBV6-2 or TRBV6-3 and TRBJ2-1; 10 bases match TRBD2. Germline loops: CDR1 MNHEY, CDR2 SVGEGT. Unmatched junction bases numbered 3, after V lost 5 bases and J lost 5 bases. The CDR3 spans 14 residues. In DNA, the CDR3 is TGTGCCAGCAGTCCGGGACTAGCGCACAATGAGCAGTTCTTC. It is translated as CASSPGLAHNEQFF.

V usage is TRBV30 and J usage is TRBJ2-3; possible D gene TRBD2, 5 bases. There are 13 residues in the CDR3. CDR1 is GTSNPN, CDR2 SVGIG, per germline (reference sequence). V was pared by 2 bases and J by 1 base, with 7 bases between. CDR3 sequence (DNA): TGTGCCTGGAGTTATAGCGGCACAGATACGCAGTATTTT. It is translated as CAWSYSGTDTQYF.

The rearrangement uses TRBV20-1 and TRBJ2-3; TRBD2 agrees at 10 bases. CDR1 DFQATT and CDR2 SNEGSKA come from the germline V gene (reference sequence). The CDR3 spans 14 residues. V was pared by 6 bases and J by 9 bases, with 12 bases of the junction left unmatched. This chain's CDR3 is CSAPTSGLLGTQYF. CDR3 nucleotide sequence: TGCAGTGCCCCGACTAGCGGGCTTCTCGGGACGCAGTATTTT.

The chain has TRBV6-4 and TRBJ2-1; 7 bases line up with TRBD2. Germline-derived CDR1 and CDR2 are MRHNA and SNTAGT. The ends lost 6 bases at V and 5 bases at J; junction bases unmatched: 10. This CDR3 is 15 amino acids long. DNA for the CDR3: TGTGCCAGCAGGCTCGGGGCTAGCGGCAACAATGAGCAGTTCTTC. Translation: CASRLGASGNNEQFF.

The chain combines TRBV5-4 with TRBJ2-1; TRBD2 matches 7 bases. This CDR3 is 17 amino acids long. Germline loops: CDR1 SGHNT, CDR2 YYREEE (reference sequence). J gave up 9 bases and V 6 bases, and 21 bases lay outside the gene matches. CDR3: CASTDKGSRTRFSEQFF. The CDR3 nucleotides read TGTGCCAGCACCGATAAGGGCTCCCGGACTAGATTCAGTGAGCAGTTCTTC.

The rearrangement uses TRBV7-3 and TRBJ2-2, with D perhaps matching TRBD2 (6 bases). This CDR3 comprises 16 residues. The germline V gene encodes CDR1 SGHTA and CDR2 FQGTGA. The V end was cut by 1 base, the J end by 4 bases, with 13 bases between. CDR3 DNA: TGTGCCAGCAGCTTAATCCCTGGGGGGAGCACCGGGGAGCTGTTTTTT. Protein product: CASSLIPGGSTGELFF.

The chain links TRBV5-6 to TRBJ2-1; no firm D call. The length of the CDR3 is 11 residues. The germline V gene encodes CDR1 SGHDT and CDR2 YYEEEE. Trimming pared 2 bases from V and 9 bases from J, leaving 6 bases between. CDR3 in DNA: TGTGCCAGCAGCTTAACAGCTGAGCAGTTCTTC. This sequence encodes CASSLTAEQFF.

V gene TRBV19 combines with J gene TRBJ2-7, with D uncertain. The CDR3 totals 14 residues. V lost 3 bases to trimming and J lost 2 bases, with 11 bases between them. Germline V gene lookup returns CDR1 LNHDA and CDR2 SQIVND (reference sequence). This chain's CDR3 is CASSIRRNTYEQYF. The CDR3 nucleotides are TGTGCCAGTAGTATCCGGCGGAATACCTACGAGCAGTACTTC.

The chain combines TRBV20-1 with TRBJ2-4; no reliable D call. V shed 0 bases and J shed 8 bases, with 5 bases lying between them. The germline V gene has CDR1 DFQATT and CDR2 SNEGSKA (reference sequence). The CDR3 runs 11 residues. The CDR3 loop reads CSARETDIQYF. DNA for the CDR3: TGCAGTGCTAGAGAAACGGACATTCAGTACTTC.

V usage is TRBV19 and J usage is TRBJ2-5; TRBD2 might be the D (6 bases). Per germline, CDR1 LNHDA and CDR2 SQIVND (reference sequence). V was shortened by 3 bases and J by 1 base, with 9 bases between the two germline ends. This CDR3 region has 14 residues. The CDR3 spells CASSIGLLQETQYF. CDR3 nucleotide sequence: TGTGCCAGTAGTATCGGACTACTCCAAGAGACCCAGTACTTC.

The chain is built from TRBV3-1 and TRBJ2-7; D uncertain. V was trimmed by 3 bases and J by 6 bases, leaving 18 bases between them. This CDR3 is 15 amino acids long. Per the germline V gene, CDR1 is LGHDT and CDR2 is YNNKEL (reference sequence). The CDR3 bases are TGTGCCAGCAGCCAGTCAGGCGCCGAAGGCCTCGAGCAGTACTTC. Protein sequence: CASSQSGAEGLEQYF.

This chain links TRBV14 with TRBJ2-7; D ambiguous. This CDR3 has 13 residues. Germline V gene data show CDR1 as SGHDN and CDR2 as FVKESK. The V end lost 3 bases, the J end lost 2 bases, and 8 bases lay between the germline ends. CDR3 nucleotides: TGTGCCAGCAGCCACTACCTTCCCTACGAGCAGTACTTC. Its protein is CASSHYLPYEQYF.

This chain uses TRBV29-1 with TRBJ2-7; TRBD2 agrees at 7 bases. The CDR3 covers 13 residues. From germline, CDR1 is SQVTM and CDR2 ANQGSEA. V gave up 4 bases and J gave up 7 bases; unmatched junction bases: 10. CDR3 DNA sequence: TGCAGCGTTGCTCGGGCGGGAGCGATAGAGCAGTACTTC. This codes for CSVARAGAIEQYF.

The chain links TRBV5-1 to TRBJ1-4; D gene ambiguous. Trimming took 0 bases from V and 6 from J, leaving 15 bases between them. CDR1 SGHRS and CDR2 YFSETQ come from the germline V gene. The CDR3 consists of 16 residues. As DNA, the CDR3 is TGCGCCAGCAGCTTGGACCTATTATCAAGACATGAAAAACTGTTTTTT. Translation gives CASSLDLLSRHEKLFF.

The chain couples TRBV4-1 to TRBJ2-3, with 11 bases identical to TRBD2. The CDR3 has 16 amino acids. Per the germline V gene, CDR1 is MGHRA and CDR2 is YSYEKL. V trimming: 0 bases; J trimming: 3 bases; junction bases outside the gene matches: 2. The CDR3 here is CASSQDTSGRTDTQYF. The CDR3 bases are TGCGCCAGCAGCCAAGATACTAGCGGGAGAACAGATACGCAGTATTTT.

This chain connects TRBV27 to TRBJ1-2; TRBD1 might be the D (5 bases). Trimming stripped 3 bases from V and 6 bases from J, with 11 bases between. The CDR3 consists of 13 residues. CDR1 and CDR2 (germline): MNHEY, SMNVEV (reference sequence). The CDR3 reads CASSFRSGHGYTF. CDR3 coding DNA: TGTGCCAGCAGTTTTCGATCAGGGCATGGCTACACCTTC.

The V gene is TRBV27, the J gene TRBJ2-1; the D is unclear. This CDR3 spans 14 amino acids. The V gene's germline CDR1 is MNHEY and CDR2 SMNVEV (reference sequence). Trimming stripped 3 bases from V and 1 base from J, with 7 bases between. The DNA of the CDR3 is TGTGCCAGCAGTTTTGGGTGGTCCTACAATGAGCAGTTCTTC. Encoded protein: CASSFGWSYNEQFF.

The V and J genes are TRBV12-3 or TRBV12-4 and TRBJ2-3, with D uncertain. The CDR3 covers 12 residues. Trimming removed 6 bases at V and 2 bases at J, with 6 bases between. CDR3 amino acids: CASSVATDTQYF. The CDR3 bases are TGTGCCAGCAGCGTAGCCACAGATACGCAGTATTTT.

The V call is TRBV6-1, the J call TRBJ2-2; D is uncertain. The CDR3 loop spans 14 amino acids. V was shortened by 2 bases and J by 4 bases, with 8 bases between the two germline ends. The V gene's germline CDR1 is MNHNS and CDR2 SASEGT. The CDR3 DNA is TGTGCCAGCAGTGAACCAGGTGCCACCGGGGAGCTGTTTTTT. This translates into CASSEPGATGELFF.

The chain links TRBV12-3 or TRBV12-4 to TRBJ2-1, with TRBD2 identical over 8 bases. This CDR3 is 18 amino acids long. With 0 bases clipped from V and 6 bases from J, the junction kept 13 bases outside the gene matches. The CDR3: CASSLARTSGPPGNEQFF. DNA of the CDR3: TGTGCCAGCAGTTTAGCACGCACTAGCGGACCCCCGGGCAATGAGCAGTTCTTC.